This T cell receptor (beta chain) was recorded in a study of blood T cells in healthy people across ages. Points from the study as a whole: Per million T cells, the diversity of TCR beta decreased roughly linearly as age advanced. It was held that diversity estimates obtained from one million T cells represented underestimates.

Losses at the gene ends were 4 bases for V and 0 bases for J; bases not matched to a gene: 13. This CDR3 region has 18 residues. CDR1 and CDR2 (germline): DFQATT, SNEGSKA (reference sequence). Primed by a sample-barcoded 5' primer and a J-beta primer mix, a second PCR proceeded for roughly 6 to 12 cycles. With 12 random nucleotides, a template-switch adaptor tagged each individual cDNA molecule. TCRdb independently ran MiXCR on the 5' RACE reads; one entry per CDR3 protein. The data contain some 1,500,000 distinct CDR3 sequences, roughly 43% of them singletons. As concerns this clonotype: What it binds is not known.

Input material: blood. The origin of this receptor is a woman under 30 in good health. This rearrangement joins TRBV20-1 to TRBJ2-1; 9 nucleotides align to TRBD2. CDR3 in amino acids: CSAMGGGGAGASYNEQFF. In DNA form, the CDR3 reads TGCAGTGCTATGGGCGGGGGGGGCGCGGGGGCCTCCTACAATGAGCAGTTCTTC.